A single TCR beta chain is shown here with its context. The antigen it recognizes is unknown. There are no base qualities to consult, and no much larger clone falls within one base. This record comes from a study of blood T cell repertoires in COVID-19 (dated by TCRdb to 2020 to 2022). Some background on the complete study: Collaborator samples came from the United States, Italy and Spain and covered acute and convalescent phases of COVID-19. The prospective study material was composed of cDNA or gDNA derived from T cells, B-cell-depleted T cells, or PBMCs. Subjects who had been exposed to COVID-19, were actively infected with it, or had recovered from it provided the deeply sampled blood TCRbeta repertoires that made up the dataset. The repertoires were released in a freely available public database meant as a resource for research on the immune response to SARS-CoV-2. The samples were drawn from the first 160 participants of the ongoing ImmuneRACE study and from about 1,200 subjects provided by 6 global collaborators. The sample metadata nearly always contained a de-identified subject ID, COVID-19 status, age in years and sex. Where available, HLA class I and class II types were obtained from metadata supplied by the sample provider rather than from assay-based typing.

The paper as a whole reports these results and caveats: Clinical and demographic metadata were provided uncurated, with the amount varying by source and participant.

Collaborating institutions collected whole blood in K2EDTA tubes following their own protocols. For TCRbeta analysis, collaborator samples were shipped as frozen whole blood, as isolated PBMCs, or as DNA extracted from either sample type. TCRbeta CDR3 regions were amplified from genomic DNA using the immunoSEQ Assay, a bias-controlled multiplex PCR. As for the original processing: Within the assay, amplification of reference gene primers was used to estimate how many nucleated cells each sample contained. Sequence reads were collapsed and filtered to measure the absolute abundance of every unique TCRbeta CDR3 rearrangement. For each sample, productive Simpson clonality was calculated by taking the square root of Simpson's diversity index across productive rearrangements. The table comes from immuneACCESS by way of TCRdb, which keeps in-frame sequences with V and J called. Part of the clones is missing from these tables; in studies checked, under half for an unresolved V gene and the rest for unknown reasons. V and J calls and clone size are copied from that table; D and trimming were computed from the DNA. This sample has about 100,000 clones in its table, and around nine tenths of those were observed once. Around 5.7% of the sample lies in the top ten.

The germline V gene (reference sequence) sets CDR1 to LNHDA and CDR2 to SQIVND. V loses 5 bases, J loses 1 base, and the germline ends lie 8 bases apart. The CDR3 runs 14 residues from the cysteine to the phenylalanine. Just CDR3 DNA is preserved here, 42 bases in frame from base 1. Sequenced input: peripheral blood. The receptor was derived from a man between 70 and 80 years old with acute or convalescent COVID-19. The sequence is built from TRBV19 and TRBJ2-2; TRBD2 is a possible D gene, resting on 5 matching bases. CDR3 reads: CASSWEKNTGELFF. The nucleotide sequence reads TGTGCCAGTAGTTGGGAGAAGAACACCGGGGAGCTGTTTTTT. When the CDR3 is completed using the reference TRBV19 and TRBJ2-2 genes on either side, the full variable domain is DGGITQSPKYLFRKEGQNVTLSCEQNLNHDAMYWYRQDPGQGLRLIYYSQIVNDFQKGDIAEGYSVSREKKESFPLTVTSAQKNPTAFYLCASSWEKNTGELFFGEGSRLTVL.